Listed below are T cell receptor beta chains from one sample, sequenced in a study of blood T cell repertoires in COVID-19. The repertoire was sequenced with immunoSEQ multiplex PCR; TCRdb's copy has only in-frame clones and lacks some. This table holds over 50,000 clones, approximately 86% found once. Input material: peripheral blood. These receptors were obtained from a man between 65 and 79 years old with active COVID-19. CDR3s include the opening cysteine and the closing phenylalanine or tryptophan. Fields, in order: V gene, J gene, CDR3 protein.

V: TRBV7-9
J: TRBJ2-2
CDR3: CASSHQGETGELFF

V: TRBV24-1
J: TRBJ1-1
CDR3: CATQGQMNTEAFF

V: TRBV23-1
J: TRBJ1-3
CDR3: CASSQARQGWGNTIYF

V: TRBV6-5
J: TRBJ1-1
CDR3: CASRLTGGDTEAFF

V: TRBV5-1
J: TRBJ2-6
CDR3: CASSLGAGSGANVLTF

V: TRBV24-1
J: TRBJ2-3
CDR3: CATSDTGLADTQYF

V: TRBV6-1
J: TRBJ1-2
CDR3: CASSEAGGPYGYTF

V: TRBV7-2
J: TRBJ2-3
CDR3: CASSLAPWGGGVLQDTQYF

V: TRBV6-2/TRBV6-3
J: TRBJ2-3
CDR3: CASSSSDTQYF

V: TRBV27
J: TRBJ1-6
CDR3: CASSPGGAGRTPLHF

V: TRBV18
J: TRBJ1-1
CDR3: CASSALGTGGNTEAFF

V: TRBV5-1
J: TRBJ2-1
CDR3: CASSPGTNPQFF

V: TRBV19
J: TRBJ1-1
CDR3: CASSPPGGEAFF

V: TRBV5-1
J: TRBJ1-1
CDR3: CASSFQGDTEAFF

V: TRBV4-1
J: TRBJ2-5
CDR3: CASSQEAGGETQYF

V: TRBV19
J: TRBJ2-2
CDR3: CASSNLLGQGSGELFF

V: TRBV6-2/TRBV6-3
J: TRBJ2-3
CDR3: CASSFRSTSGALSFLTDTQYF

V: TRBV25-1
J: TRBJ2-4
CDR3: CASIERVAKNIQYF

V: TRBV7-2
J: TRBJ1-2
CDR3: CASSLGTTGYGYTF

V: TRBV29-1
J: TRBJ2-3
CDR3: CSVGIYGLAGAGDTQYF

V: TRBV4-3
J: TRBJ1-3
CDR3: CASSQDRGSGNTIYF

V: TRBV7-2
J: TRBJ1-6
CDR3: CASSLARGINSPLHF

V: TRBV7-2
J: TRBJ1-5
CDR3: CASSPGQAENQPQHF

V: TRBV6-6
J: TRBJ2-3
CDR3: CASSYSGQGKADTQYF

V: TRBV12-5
J: TRBJ2-1
CDR3: CASGEGLSSGNEQFF

V: TRBV4-3
J: TRBJ2-5
CDR3: CASSQDLGGETQYF